The entry that follows covers one T cell receptor beta chain sequence. As yet, its antigen is unknown. Trimming removed 0 bases from V and 10 bases from J, with 18 bases in between. The CDR3 loop spans 15 amino acids. Germline V gives CDR1 LGHDT, CDR2 YNNKEL (reference sequence). The data are from a study of post-analysis software for immune sequencing data. Across the study: Disease trajectories encompassed relapsing-remitting, secondary progressive and progressive-relapsing multiple sclerosis.

TCR beta cDNA libraries included unique molecular identifiers. T cells numbering about 0.85 to 11 million gave rise to a few hundred thousand cDNA molecules. MiXCR, run by TCRdb on the PCR reads, gives a single entry per CDR3 protein. The sample has roughly 540,000 distinct CDR3 sequences, less than 40% seen once. Study conclusions and caveats: The five TRBV segments detected at higher frequency in patients than in controls included TRBV5-6, TRBV5-1 and TRBV20-1. With F measure, samples from one preparation batch clustered together strongly. For normalized Chao1 diversity, multiple sclerosis patients scored significantly lower than controls did.

This chain uses TRBV3-1 with TRBJ1-2; D is possibly TRBD1 (5 bases). The sequencing input was blood. The receptor comes from a girl aged 2-17 years with multiple sclerosis. CDR3 region: CASSQDRGTYIPYTF. Written as DNA, the CDR3 is TGTGCCAGCAGCCAAGATAGGGGTACCTATATCCCCTACACCTTC.